A selection of T cell receptor beta chains follows, all from one sample in a study of CD8 T cells in Susac syndrome. Each CDR3 protein gets one entry after TCRdb re-called the immunoSEQ multiplex PCR reads with MiXCR. The data show 140,000 or so distinct CDR3 sequences, with about 95% seen just once and over 0.095% held by the top ten. The sequencing input was CD4+ T cells from PBMCs. Every receptor here comes from a human donor with multiple sclerosis. CDR3s leave out the opening cysteine and the closing phenylalanine or tryptophan.

v_call cdr3_aa
TRBV7-9 ASSLEGSSYEQY
TRBV30 AWSVTEMNTEAF
TRBV5-6 ASSLVGDPATNEKLF
TRBV5-1 ASSPPDTSTDTQY
TRBV5-4 ASSWSQESETQY
TRBV7-6 ASSLVMGNPEAF
TRBV7-3 ASSLTPALNEQF
TRBV28 ASTPGLARDTQY
TRBV13 ASSQPGVSYEQY
TRBV20-1 SAPRSGGYNEQF
TRBV19 ASSITAGVPDEQF
TRBV28 ASWSRGLFDEQY
TRBV27 ASRPTGVGEQY
TRBV12-3/TRBV12-4 ASSFGGNSNQPQH
TRBV7-9 ASSFSGANEQF
TRBV30 AWSGPGLEGNSPLH
TRBV20-1 SARDITRGPQH
TRBV29-1 SVEGQGAFEQY
TRBV4-1 ASSQVERTSTDTQY
TRBV29-1 SVLYRDRGWDTQY
TRBV12-3/TRBV12-4 ASRPSGRRYEQY
TRBV12-3/TRBV12-4 ASSLMGGDTEAF
TRBV30 AWTERDDQPQH
TRBV5-1 ASRPGQGNYGYT